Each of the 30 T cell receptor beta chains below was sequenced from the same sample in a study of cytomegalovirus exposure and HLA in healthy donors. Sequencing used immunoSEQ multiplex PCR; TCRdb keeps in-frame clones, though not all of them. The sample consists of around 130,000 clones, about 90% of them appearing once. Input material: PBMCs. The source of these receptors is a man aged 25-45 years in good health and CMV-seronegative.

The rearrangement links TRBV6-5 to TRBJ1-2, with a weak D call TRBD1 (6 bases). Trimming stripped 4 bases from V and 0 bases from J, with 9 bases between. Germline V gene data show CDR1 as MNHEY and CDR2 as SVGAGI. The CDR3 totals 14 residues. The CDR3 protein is CASSWTAANYGYTF. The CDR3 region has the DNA TGTGCCAGCAGTTGGACAGCCGCTAACTATGGCTACACCTTC.

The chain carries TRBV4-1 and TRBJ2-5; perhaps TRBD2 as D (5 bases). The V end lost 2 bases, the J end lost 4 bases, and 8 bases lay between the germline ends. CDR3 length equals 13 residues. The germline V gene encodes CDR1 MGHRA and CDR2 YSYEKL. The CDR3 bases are TGCGCCAGCAGCCAATCGGGGTTAGAGACCCAGTACTTC. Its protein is CASSQSGLETQYF.

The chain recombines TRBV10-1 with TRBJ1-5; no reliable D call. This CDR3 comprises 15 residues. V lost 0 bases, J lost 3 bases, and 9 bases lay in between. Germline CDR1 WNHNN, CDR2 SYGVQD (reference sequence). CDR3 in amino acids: CASSESRLNNQPQHF. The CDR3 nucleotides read TGCGCCAGCAGTGAGTCGAGGCTTAACAATCAGCCCCAGCATTTT.

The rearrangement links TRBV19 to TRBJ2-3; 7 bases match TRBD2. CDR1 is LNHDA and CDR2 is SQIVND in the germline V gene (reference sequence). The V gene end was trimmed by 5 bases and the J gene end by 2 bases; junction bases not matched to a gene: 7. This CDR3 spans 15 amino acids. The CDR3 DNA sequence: TGTGCCAGTAGTCCTGGACGGGAGGACACAGATACGCAGTATTTT. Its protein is CASSPGREDTDTQYF.

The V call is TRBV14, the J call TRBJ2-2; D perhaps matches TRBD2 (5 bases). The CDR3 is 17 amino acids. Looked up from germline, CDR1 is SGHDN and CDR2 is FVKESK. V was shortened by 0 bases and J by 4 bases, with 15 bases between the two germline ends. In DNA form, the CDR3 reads TGTGCCAGCAGCCAAGACTGGAGACAAGGAGGCACCGGGGAGCTGTTTTTT. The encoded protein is CASSQDWRQGGTGELFF.

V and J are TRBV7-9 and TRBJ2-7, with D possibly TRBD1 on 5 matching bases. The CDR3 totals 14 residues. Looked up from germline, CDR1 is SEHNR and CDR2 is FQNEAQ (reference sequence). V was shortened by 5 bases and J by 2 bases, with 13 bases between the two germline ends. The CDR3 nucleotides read TGTGCCAGCAGCCCTAGACAGCTACCCTACGAGCAGTACTTC. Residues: CASSPRQLPYEQYF.

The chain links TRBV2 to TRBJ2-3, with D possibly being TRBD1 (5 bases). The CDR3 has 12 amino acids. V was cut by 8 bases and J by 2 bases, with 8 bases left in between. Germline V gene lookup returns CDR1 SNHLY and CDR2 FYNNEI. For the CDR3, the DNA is TGTGCCAGCGGACATTCCACAGATACGCAGTATTTT. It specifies CASGHSTDTQYF.

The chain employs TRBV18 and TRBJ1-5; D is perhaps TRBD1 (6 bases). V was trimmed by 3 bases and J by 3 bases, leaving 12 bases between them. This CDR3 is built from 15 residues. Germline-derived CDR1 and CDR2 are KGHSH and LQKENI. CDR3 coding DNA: TGTGCCAGCTCACCCCAGCGGGACACCAATCAGCCCCAGCATTTT. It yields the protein CASSPQRDTNQPQHF. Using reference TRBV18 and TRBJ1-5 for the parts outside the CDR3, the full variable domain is NAGVMQNPRHLVRRRGQEARLRCSPMKGHSHVYWYRQLPEEGLKFMVYLQKENIIDESGMPKERFSAEFPKEGPSILRIQQVVRGDSAAYFCASSPQRDTNQPQHFGDGTRLSIL.

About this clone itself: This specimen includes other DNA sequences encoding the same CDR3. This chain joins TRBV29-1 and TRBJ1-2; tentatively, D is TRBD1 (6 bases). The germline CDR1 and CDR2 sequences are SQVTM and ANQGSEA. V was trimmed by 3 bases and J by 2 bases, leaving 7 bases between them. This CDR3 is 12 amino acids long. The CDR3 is CSVEDSNYGYTF. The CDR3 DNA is TGCAGCGTTGAGGACAGCAACTATGGCTACACCTTC.

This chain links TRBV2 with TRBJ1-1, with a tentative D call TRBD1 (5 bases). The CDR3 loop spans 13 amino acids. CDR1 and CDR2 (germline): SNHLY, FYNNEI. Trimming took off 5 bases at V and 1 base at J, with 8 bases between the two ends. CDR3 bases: TGTGCCAGCAGTACAGACAGGAACACTGAAGCTTTCTTT. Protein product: CASSTDRNTEAFF.

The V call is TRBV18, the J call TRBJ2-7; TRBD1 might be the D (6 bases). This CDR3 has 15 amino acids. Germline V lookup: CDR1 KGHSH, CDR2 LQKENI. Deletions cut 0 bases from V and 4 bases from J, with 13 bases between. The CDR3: CASSPPARGVYEQYF. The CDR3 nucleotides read TGTGCCAGCTCACCACCGGCCAGGGGTGTTTACGAGCAGTACTTC. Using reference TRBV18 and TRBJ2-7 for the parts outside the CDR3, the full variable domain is NAGVMQNPRHLVRRRGQEARLRCSPMKGHSHVYWYRQLPEEGLKFMVYLQKENIIDESGMPKERFSAEFPKEGPSILRIQQVVRGDSAAYFCASSPPARGVYEQYFGPGTRLTVT.

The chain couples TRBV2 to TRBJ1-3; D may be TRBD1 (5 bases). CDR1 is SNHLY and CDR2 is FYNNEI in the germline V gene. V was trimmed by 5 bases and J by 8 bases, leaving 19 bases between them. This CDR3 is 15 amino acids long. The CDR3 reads CASSSRGRDLDTIYF. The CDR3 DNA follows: TGTGCCAGCAGTTCTAGGGGCAGGGATTTAGACACCATATATTTT.

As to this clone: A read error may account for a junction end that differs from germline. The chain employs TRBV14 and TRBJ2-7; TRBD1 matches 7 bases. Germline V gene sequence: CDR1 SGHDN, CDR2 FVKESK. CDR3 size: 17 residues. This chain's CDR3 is CASSHPPRDSPTPASHF. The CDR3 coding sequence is TGTGCCAGCAGCCACCCCCCTCGGGACAGCCCGACTCCGGCGTCTCACTTC.

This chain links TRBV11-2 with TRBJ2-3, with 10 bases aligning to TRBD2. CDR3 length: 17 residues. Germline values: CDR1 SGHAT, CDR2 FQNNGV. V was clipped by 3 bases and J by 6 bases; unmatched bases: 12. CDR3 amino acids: CASSFQRSSGGSDTQYF. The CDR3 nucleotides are TGTGCCAGCAGCTTTCAAAGGAGTAGCGGGGGGTCTGATACGCAGTATTTT.

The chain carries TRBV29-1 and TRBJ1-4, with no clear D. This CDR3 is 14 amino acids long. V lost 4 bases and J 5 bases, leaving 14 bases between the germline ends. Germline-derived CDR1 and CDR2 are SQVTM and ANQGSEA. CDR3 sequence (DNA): TGCAGCGTTGGGCAGGCACCTCTAAATGAAAAACTGTTTTTT. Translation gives CSVGQAPLNEKLFF.

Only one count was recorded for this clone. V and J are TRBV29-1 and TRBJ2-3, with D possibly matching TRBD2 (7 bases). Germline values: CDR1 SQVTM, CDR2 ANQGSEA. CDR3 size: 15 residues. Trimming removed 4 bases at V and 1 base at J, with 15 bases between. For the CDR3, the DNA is TGCAGCGTTGGGGTTAGGGGGGGAGGCACAGATACGCAGTATTTT. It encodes CSVGVRGGGTDTQYF.

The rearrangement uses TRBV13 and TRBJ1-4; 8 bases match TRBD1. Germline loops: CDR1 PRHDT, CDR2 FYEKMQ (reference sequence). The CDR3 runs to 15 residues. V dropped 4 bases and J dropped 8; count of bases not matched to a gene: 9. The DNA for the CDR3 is TGTGCCAGCAGCTCCTTCGAGACAGGGGACGAAAAACTGTTTTTT. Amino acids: CASSSFETGDEKLFF.

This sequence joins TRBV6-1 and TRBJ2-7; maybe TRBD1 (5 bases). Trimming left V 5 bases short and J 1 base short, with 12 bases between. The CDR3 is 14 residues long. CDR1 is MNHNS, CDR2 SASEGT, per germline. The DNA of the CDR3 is TGTGCCAGCAGTAACTCCAGGGATTCCTACGAGCAGTACTTC. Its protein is CASSNSRDSYEQYF.

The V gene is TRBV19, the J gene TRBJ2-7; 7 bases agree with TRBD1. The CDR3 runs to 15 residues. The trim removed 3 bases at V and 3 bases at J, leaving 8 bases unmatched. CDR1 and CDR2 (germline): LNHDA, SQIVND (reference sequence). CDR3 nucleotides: TGTGCCAGTAGTATGGGTAGGGGGCGATTCTACGAGCAGTACTTC. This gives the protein CASSMGRGRFYEQYF.

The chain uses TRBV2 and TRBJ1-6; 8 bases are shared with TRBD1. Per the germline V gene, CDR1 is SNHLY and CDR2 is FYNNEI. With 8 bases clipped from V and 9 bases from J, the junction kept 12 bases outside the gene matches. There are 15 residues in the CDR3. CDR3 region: CASQMTGVGGSPLHF. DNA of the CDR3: TGTGCCAGCCAAATGACAGGGGTTGGGGGTTCACCCCTCCACTTT.

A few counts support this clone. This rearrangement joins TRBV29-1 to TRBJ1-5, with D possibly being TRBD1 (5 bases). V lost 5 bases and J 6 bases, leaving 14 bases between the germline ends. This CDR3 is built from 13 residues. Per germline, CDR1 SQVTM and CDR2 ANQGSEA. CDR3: CSVRAGNGQPQHF. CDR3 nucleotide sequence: TGCAGCGTTAGGGCAGGGAACGGTCAGCCCCAGCATTTT.

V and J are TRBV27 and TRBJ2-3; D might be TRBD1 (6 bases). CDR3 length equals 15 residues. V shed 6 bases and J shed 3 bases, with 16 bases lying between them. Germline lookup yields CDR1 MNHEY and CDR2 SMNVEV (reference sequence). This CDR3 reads CASSRSWGQTDTQYF. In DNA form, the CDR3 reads TGTGCCAGCAGCCGCTCGTGGGGGCAGACAGATACGCAGTATTTT.

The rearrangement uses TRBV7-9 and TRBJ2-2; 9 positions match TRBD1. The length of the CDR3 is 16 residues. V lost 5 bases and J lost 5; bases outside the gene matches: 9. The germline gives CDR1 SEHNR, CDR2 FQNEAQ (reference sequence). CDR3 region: CASSIKQGARTGELFF. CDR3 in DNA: TGTGCCAGCAGCATTAAACAGGGGGCCCGAACCGGGGAGCTGTTTTTT. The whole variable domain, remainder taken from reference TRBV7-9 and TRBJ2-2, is DTGVSQNPRHKITKRGQNVTFRCDPISEHNRLYWYRQTLGQGPEFLTYFQNEAQLEKSRLLSDRFSAERPKGSFSTLEIQRTEQGDSAMYLCASSIKQGARTGELFFGEGSRLTVL.

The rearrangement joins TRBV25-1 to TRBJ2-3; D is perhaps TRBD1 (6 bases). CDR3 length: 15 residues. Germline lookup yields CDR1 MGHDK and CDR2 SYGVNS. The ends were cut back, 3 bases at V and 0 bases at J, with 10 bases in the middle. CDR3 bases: TGTGCCAGCAGTGAGCCCAGGGGTAGCACAGATACGCAGTATTTT. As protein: CASSEPRGSTDTQYF. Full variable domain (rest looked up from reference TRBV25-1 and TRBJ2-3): EADIYQTPRYLVIGTGKKITLECSQTMGHDKMYWYQQDPGMELHLIHYSYGVNSTEKGDLSSESTVSRIRTEHFPLTLESARPSHTSQYLCASSEPRGSTDTQYFGPGTRLTVL.

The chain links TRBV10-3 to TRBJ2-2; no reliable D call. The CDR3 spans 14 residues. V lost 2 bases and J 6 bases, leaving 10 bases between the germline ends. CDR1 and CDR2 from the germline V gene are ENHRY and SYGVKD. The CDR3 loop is CAISEPKSPGELFF. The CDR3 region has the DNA TGTGCCATCAGTGAGCCTAAAAGCCCCGGGGAGCTGTTTTTT.

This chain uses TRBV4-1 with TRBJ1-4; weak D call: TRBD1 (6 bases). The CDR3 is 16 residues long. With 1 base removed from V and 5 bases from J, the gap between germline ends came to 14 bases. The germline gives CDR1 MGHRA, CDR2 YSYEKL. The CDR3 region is CASSQGDRWGNEKLFF. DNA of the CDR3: TGCGCCAGCAGCCAAGGTGACAGGTGGGGAAATGAAAAACTGTTTTTT.

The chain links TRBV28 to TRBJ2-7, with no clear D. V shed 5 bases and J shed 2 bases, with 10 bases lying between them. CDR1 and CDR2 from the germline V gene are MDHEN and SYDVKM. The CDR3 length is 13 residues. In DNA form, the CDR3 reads TGTGCCAGCAGTCCGAGAGAAGCCTACGAGCAGTACTTC. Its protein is CASSPREAYEQYF. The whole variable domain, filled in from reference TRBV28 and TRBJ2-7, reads DVKVTQSSRYLVKRTGEKVFLECVQDMDHENMFWYRQDPGLGLRLIYFSYDVKMKEKGDIPEGYSVSREKKERFSLILESASTNQTSMYLCASSPREAYEQYFGPGTRLTVT.

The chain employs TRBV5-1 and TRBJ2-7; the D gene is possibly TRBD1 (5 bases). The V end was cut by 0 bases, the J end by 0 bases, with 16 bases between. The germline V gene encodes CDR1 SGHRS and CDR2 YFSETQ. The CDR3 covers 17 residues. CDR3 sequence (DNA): TGCGCCAGCAGCTTGGAGTCCACAGGCCCTTACTCCTACGAGCAGTACTTC. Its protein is CASSLESTGPYSYEQYF. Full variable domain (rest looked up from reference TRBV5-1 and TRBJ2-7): KAGVTQTPRYLIKTRGQQVTLSCSPISGHRSVSWYQQTPGQGLQFLFEYFSETQRNKGNFPGRFSGRQFSNSRSEMNVSTLELGDSALYLCASSLESTGPYSYEQYFGPGTRLTVT.

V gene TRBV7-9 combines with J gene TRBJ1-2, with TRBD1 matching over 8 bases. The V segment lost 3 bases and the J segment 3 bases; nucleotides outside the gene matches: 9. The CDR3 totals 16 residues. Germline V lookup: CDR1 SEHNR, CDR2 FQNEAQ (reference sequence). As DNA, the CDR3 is TGTGCCAGCAGCTTGGACAGGGCGCAAAATTACTATGGCTACACCTTC. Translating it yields CASSLDRAQNYYGYTF. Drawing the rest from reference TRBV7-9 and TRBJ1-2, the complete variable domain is DTGVSQNPRHKITKRGQNVTFRCDPISEHNRLYWYRQTLGQGPEFLTYFQNEAQLEKSRLLSDRFSAERPKGSFSTLEIQRTEQGDSAMYLCASSLDRAQNYYGYTFGSGTRLTVV.

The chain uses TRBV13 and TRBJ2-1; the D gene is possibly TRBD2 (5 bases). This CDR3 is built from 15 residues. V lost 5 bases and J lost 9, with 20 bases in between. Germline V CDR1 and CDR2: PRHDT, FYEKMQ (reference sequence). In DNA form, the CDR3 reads TGTGCCAGCAGCCTGCGGGTGTGGGGAAAAGGTGAGCAGTTCTTC. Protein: CASSLRVWGKGEQFF.